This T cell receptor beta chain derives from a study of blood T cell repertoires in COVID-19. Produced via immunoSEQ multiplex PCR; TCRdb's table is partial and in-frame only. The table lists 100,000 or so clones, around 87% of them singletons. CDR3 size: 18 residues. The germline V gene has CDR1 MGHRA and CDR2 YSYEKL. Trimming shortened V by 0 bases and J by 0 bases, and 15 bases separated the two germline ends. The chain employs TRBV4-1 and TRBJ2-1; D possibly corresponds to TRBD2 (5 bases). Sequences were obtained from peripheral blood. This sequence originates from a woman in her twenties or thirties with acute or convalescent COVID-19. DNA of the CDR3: TGCGCCAGCAGCCAAGATTGGCTTTCTAGCACCTCCTACAATGAGCAGTTCTTC. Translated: CASSQDWLSSTSYNEQFF.